These 18 T cell receptor beta chains originate from one sample sequenced in a study of T-cell reconstitution after alpha-beta-depleted transplantation in children (dated by TCRdb to about 2016). The library was made by PCR. Sequenced using an Illumina HiSeq 2500. Molecular barcoding was employed in the preparation of TCR libraries, with unique molecular identifiers being used to normalize TCRbeta repertoire quantification. The raw public data were reprocessed by TCRdb itself: fastp quality trimming at Q25, MiXCR clonotype calling, in-frame beta chains only. CDR3 protein sequences are deduplicated, and each keeps its most common genes and DNA. For this sample there are roughly 490,000 distinct CDR3 sequences; about an eighth appear just once. Clones ranked in the top ten supply about 14% of the sample. Read against the paper, the sample's treatment or condition label means: allogeneic hematopoietic cell transplantation with graft depleted of TCRalphabeta T cells and CD19 B cells.

The sample consisted of PBMCs, mostly from graft donor cells, taken 180 days after TCRalphabeta/CD19-depleted stem cell transplant. The receptors derive from a female patient aged 2-9 years who had a stem cell transplant for aplastic anemia, so the T cells may come from the graft donor.

The table lists this clonotype with a few counts. V is TRBV6-1 and J is TRBJ1-1; TRBD1 matches at 7 bases. The V segment lost 4 bases and the J segment 4 bases; nucleotides outside the gene matches: 6. The CDR3 sequence is 14 residues long. Germline CDR1 and CDR2: MNHNS and SASEGT. The CDR3 spells CASSVQGGRTEAFF. Written as DNA, the CDR3 is TGTGCCAGCAGTGTCCAGGGGGGACGCACTGAAGCTTTCTTT.

The chain carries TRBV6-2 or TRBV6-3 and TRBJ2-1; 12 bases are shared with TRBD2. The germline CDR1 and CDR2 sequences are MNHEY and SVGEGT. This CDR3 is 14 amino acids long. V lost 5 bases and J lost 14; bases outside the gene matches: 10. The CDR3 DNA reads as TGTGCCAGCAGTGCCGGACTAGCGGGAAGCGTTAAGTTCTTC. Translation gives CASSAGLAGSVKFF.

V gene TRBV5-6 combines with J gene TRBJ2-7, with TRBD2 matching over 7 bases. The trim removed 3 bases at V and 4 bases at J, leaving 10 bases unmatched. Germline V lookup: CDR1 SGHDT, CDR2 YYEEEE. CDR3 length: 15 amino acids. CDR3 protein: CASSSLAGPRYEQYF. For the CDR3, the DNA is TGTGCCAGCAGCTCGTTAGCGGGCCCACGGTACGAGCAGTACTTC.

The chain recombines TRBV15 with TRBJ2-3; tentative D call: TRBD2 (6 bases). The CDR3 has 16 residues. V was trimmed by 0 bases and J by 4 bases, leaving 14 bases between them. Germline V lookup: CDR1 LNHNV, CDR2 YYDKDF (reference sequence). In DNA form, the CDR3 reads TGTGCCACCAGCAGAGATAGGAGGGGATTGGCAGATACGCAGTATTTT. It is translated as CATSRDRRGLADTQYF.

This clonotype was observed a few times. The CDR3 nucleotides read TGCAGCGTCCCCATTCGAGACACTGAAGCTTTCTTT. It encodes CSVPIRDTEAFF. The chain links TRBV29-1 to TRBJ1-1, with D hard to call. Trimming removed 6 bases from V and 3 bases from J, with 11 bases in between. CDR3 length: 12 residues. Germline assignment: CDR1 SQVTM and CDR2 ANQGSEA.

The chain joins TRBV25-1 to TRBJ2-5; 7 positions match TRBD1. The V gene end was trimmed by 3 bases and the J gene end by 2 bases; junction bases not matched to a gene: 12. The CDR3 has 17 amino acids. Germline values: CDR1 MGHDK, CDR2 SYGVNS. The CDR3 here is CASSELRFRGRQETQYF. DNA for the CDR3: TGTGCCAGCAGTGAGCTCAGGTTTAGGGGGCGGCAAGAGACCCAGTACTTC.

CDR3 coding DNA: TGTGCCAGCAGCCCAGGGGTCCTGCCCTACGAGCAGTACTTC. This sequence encodes CASSPGVLPYEQYF. V gene TRBV28 combines with J gene TRBJ2-7, with D possibly being TRBD1 (6 bases). CDR1 is MDHEN and CDR2 is SYDVKM in the germline V gene. This CDR3 has 14 residues. Trimming pared 6 bases from V and 2 bases from J, leaving 14 bases between.

This clonotype was seen a handful of times. The chain carries TRBV4-3 and TRBJ2-7; D is perhaps TRBD2 (6 bases). The germline V gene has CDR1 LGHNA and CDR2 YSLEER. This CDR3 is 14 amino acids long. The V end lost 2 bases, the J end lost 2 bases, and 10 bases lay between the germline ends. CDR3 amino acids: CASSQWDSTYEQYF. CDR3 nucleotide sequence: TGCGCCAGCAGCCAATGGGACTCAACCTACGAGCAGTACTTC.

This chain links TRBV5-1 with TRBJ2-1; D might be TRBD1 (5 bases). Germline CDR1 is SGHRS and CDR2 is YFSETQ. The CDR3 spans 17 residues. Trimming removed 4 bases at V and 0 bases at J, with 17 bases between. DNA of the CDR3: TGCGCCAGCAGCAAAACCCCAAGGGGCTACTCCTACAATGAGCAGTTCTTC. Translated: CASSKTPRGYSYNEQFF.

This sequence joins TRBV5-5 and TRBJ2-7; D gene ambiguous. The CDR3 totals 17 residues. Trimming removed 2 bases from V and 0 bases from J, with 18 bases in between. Germline V CDR1 and CDR2: SGHKS, YYEKEE (reference sequence). The DNA of the CDR3 is TGTGCCAGCAGCTTAGAAATTTCCGGGCCAGCCTCCTACGAGCAGTACTTC. Translating it yields CASSLEISGPASYEQYF.

A word on this clonotype: A read error may account for a junction end that differs from germline. The genes are TRBV6-1 and TRBJ2-2; D possibly corresponds to TRBD1 (5 bases). The CDR3 is 15 residues long. Germline values: CDR1 MNHNS, CDR2 SASEGT. The CDR3 DNA is TGTGCCAGCAGTCCTTGGGGCTGGAACATCGGGGAGCTGTTTTTT. Translation: CASSPWGWNIGELFF.

This clonotype has more than one count but fewer than ten. The V and J genes are TRBV2 and TRBJ2-4; D possibly uses TRBD1 or TRBD2 (5 bases each). V was cut by 5 bases and J by 0 bases, with 23 bases left in between. CDR1 is SNHLY and CDR2 is FYNNEI in the germline V gene. The CDR3 sequence is 19 residues long. The CDR3 DNA reads TGTGCCAGCAGTCCAACGGGGCACTGGTTCAAGCTAGCCAAAAACATTCAGTACTTC. It specifies CASSPTGHWFKLAKNIQYF.

This clonotype was observed a few times. V usage is TRBV20-1 and J usage is TRBJ1-1, with D tentatively TRBD1 (6 bases). Trimming removed 6 bases at V and 1 base at J, with 21 bases between. There are 16 residues in the CDR3. Per the germline V gene, CDR1 is DFQATT and CDR2 is SNEGSKA (reference sequence). DNA of the CDR3: TGCAGTGCCCGTCAATGGGGGCACCCTAAGAACACTGAAGCTTTCTTT. Protein product: CSARQWGHPKNTEAFF.

This clonotype was detected only a few times. The rearrangement joins TRBV4-3 to TRBJ2-5, with D perhaps TRBD2 (5 bases). This CDR3 contains 18 residues. With 4 bases removed from V and 2 bases from J, the gap between germline ends came to 23 bases. CDR1 is LGHNA, CDR2 YSLEER, per germline. The CDR3 nucleotides are TGCGCCAGCAGCCCAAAGGTGGGAGCGGAAGGGCTACAAGAGACCCAGTACTTC. Encoded protein: CASSPKVGAEGLQETQYF.

There are many counts of this clonotype. The chain recombines TRBV28 with TRBJ2-3; no reliable D call. Looked up from germline, CDR1 is MDHEN and CDR2 is SYDVKM. V lost 3 bases to trimming and J lost 9 bases, with 10 bases between them. The CDR3 contains 12 residues. The CDR3 nucleotides read TGTGCCAGCAGTTTCCTGGAAAGGACGCAGTATTTT. This gives the protein CASSFLERTQYF.

The CDR3 here is CASSKEVFETGRSNEQYV. CDR3 bases: TGTGCCAGCAGCAAAGAAGTTTTTGAGACAGGTCGGTCAAATGAGCAGTACGTC. V usage is TRBV21-1 and J usage is TRBJ2-7; the listed D gene, TRBD1, was not tested against the DNA. TRBV21-1 is designated a pseudogene. The CDR3 totals 18 residues.

This chain's CDR3 is CASFEGGETQYF. For the CDR3, the DNA is TGTGCCAGCTTCGAGGGTGGAGAGACCCAGTACTTC. V is TRBV21-1 and J is TRBJ2-5; TRBD2, the table's D call, lacks a check against the DNA. TRBV21-1 is a pseudogene locus. There are 12 residues in the CDR3.

Only a few counts were recorded for this clonotype. The chain employs TRBV20-1 and TRBJ1-2; D ambiguous. Germline CDR1 DFQATT, CDR2 SNEGSKA (reference sequence). Trimming took off 3 bases at V and 4 bases at J, with 12 bases between the two ends. This CDR3 has 13 amino acids. The CDR3 nucleotides are TGCAGTGCTAGTGAAGGTTTACTCTATGGCTACACCTTC. It yields the protein CSASEGLLYGYTF.